What follows are 22 T cell receptor beta chains derived from one specimen sequenced in a study of low-dose radiotherapy and immunotherapy resistance in tumors. Gene-specific TRAV and TRBV primers were used for first-strand cDNA, covering alpha and beta chains. The authors amplified TCRs for about 20 PCR cycles with a constant-region primer and a V-primer adapter. Via MiXCR, TCRdb re-called the reads, giving one row per CDR3 protein. The sample has 65,000 to 85,000 distinct CDR3 sequences, 15% to 20% seen once. Regarding time point: after trial treatment. As for treatment: LDRT plus nivolumab, ipilimumab, low-dose cyclophosphamide and aspirin (RACIN trial). The material was PBMCs, obtained after low-dose radiotherapy plus immunotherapy. These receptors all stem from a male donor with prostate cancer.

This clonotype was seen at least ten times. V is TRBV27 and J is TRBJ2-1, with 8 bases matching TRBD1. This CDR3 contains 17 residues. Germline lookup yields CDR1 MNHEY and CDR2 SMNVEV (reference sequence). The V gene end was trimmed by 0 bases and the J gene end by 2 bases; junction bases not matched to a gene: 6. CDR3 residues: CASSLSPDRGPYNEQFF. CDR3 DNA: TGTGCCAGCAGTTTATCCCCTGACAGGGGACCCTACAATGAGCAGTTCTTC.

The sample holds many counts of this clonotype. The CDR3, as DNA: TGTGCCAGCAGTCGACTAGCGGGAGTATTCGAGCAGTACTTC. Its protein is CASSRLAGVFEQYF. This chain links TRBV12-3 or TRBV12-4 with TRBJ2-7; 12 nucleotides align to TRBD2. This CDR3 contains 14 residues. J gave up 6 bases and V 5 bases, and 5 bases lay outside the gene matches.

The sample holds many counts of this clonotype. V is TRBV5-1 and J is TRBJ2-3; D not resolved. CDR3 length: 15 residues. Germline V lookup: CDR1 SGHRS, CDR2 YFSETQ. Trimming took off 4 bases at V and 1 base at J, with 13 bases between the two ends. The DNA for the CDR3 is TGCGCCAGCAGCCTCACCGGGCCCGGCACAGATACGCAGTATTTT. It is translated as CASSLTGPGTDTQYF.

This clonotype came up many times. V gene TRBV5-1 combines with J gene TRBJ2-1; 7 bases match TRBD2. CDR3 size: 16 residues. V gave up 1 base and J gave up 0 bases; unmatched junction bases: 4. Germline assignment: CDR1 SGHRS and CDR2 YFSETQ. The CDR3 region has the DNA TGCGCCAGCAGCTTGACTAGCGCAGGCTCCTACAATGAGCAGTTCTTC. It encodes CASSLTSAGSYNEQFF.

J is TRBJ2-2 and V is TRBV9; D is possibly TRBD1 (5 bases). CDR1 is SGDLS, CDR2 YYNGEE, per germline. The CDR3 sequence is 14 residues long. Between the trimmed V and J ends, which lost 3 bases and 7 bases, there was a span of 13 bases. The CDR3, as DNA: TGTGCCAGCAGCGGCCAGGGCGATGGCGGGGAGCTGTTTTTT. Protein sequence: CASSGQGDGGELFF.

This clonotype was detected many times. The chain has TRBV6-2 or TRBV6-3 and TRBJ1-2, with TRBD1 identical over 9 bases. V lost 6 bases, J lost 7 bases, and 6 bases stayed unmatched. CDR1 is MNHEY, CDR2 SVGEGT, per germline. The CDR3 length is 13 residues. CDR3 nucleotides: TGTGCCAGCAGCTGGACAGGGGAGTCTGGCTACACCTTC. It encodes CASSWTGESGYTF.

This clonotype was recorded at least ten times. The CDR3: CASSYGQGLADEQYF. DNA for the CDR3: TGTGCCAGCAGTTACGGGCAGGGCCTCGCGGACGAGCAGTACTTC. The chain is built from TRBV6-6 and TRBJ2-7, with D possibly TRBD1 on 5 matching bases. V lost 2 bases and J 5 bases, leaving 16 bases between the germline ends. This CDR3 is 15 amino acids long. From germline, CDR1 is MNHNY and CDR2 SVGAGI (reference sequence).

This clonotype occurred many times. The chain employs TRBV28 and TRBJ2-1; 9 bases agree with TRBD2. This CDR3 has 15 amino acids. CDR1 MDHEN and CDR2 SYDVKM come from the germline V gene. With V trimmed by 4 bases and J by 9 bases, 10 bases remained unmatched. The CDR3, as DNA: TGTGCCAGCAGTTCCTCTAGCGGGAACGCCGGTGAGCAGTTCTTC. Its protein product is CASSSSSGNAGEQFF.

This clonotype came up many times. CDR3 in DNA: TGTGCCAGCAGTGAGACTAGCGGGAGGAACACCGGGGAGCTGTTTTTT. It translates to CASSETSGRNTGELFF. The chain has TRBV6-6 and TRBJ2-2; 12 nucleotides match TRBD2. The V gene's germline CDR1 is MNHNY and CDR2 SVGAGI (reference sequence). The V segment lost 5 bases and the J segment 1 base; nucleotides outside the gene matches: 2. There are 16 residues in the CDR3.

This clonotype was found many times. The chain couples TRBV6-2 or TRBV6-3 to TRBJ2-3; perhaps D is TRBD1 or TRBD2 (6 bases each). The V end lost 8 bases, the J end lost 3 bases, and 15 bases lay between the germline ends. Looked up from germline, CDR1 is MNHEY and CDR2 is SVGEGT. CDR3 length: 14 amino acids. The CDR3 nucleotides read TGTGCCAGCTCCAGAGGGGGGCAAACAGATACGCAGTATTTT. This translates into CASSRGGQTDTQYF.

The DNA of the CDR3 is TGTGCCAGCAGCCGGGACAGGGACGCCGGGGAGCTGTTTTTT. Translated: CASSRDRDAGELFF. This chain joins TRBV12-3 or TRBV12-4 and TRBJ2-2; 9 bases agree with TRBD1. The CDR3 is 14 residues long. V dropped 6 bases and J dropped 6; count of bases not matched to a gene: 5.

This clonotype was observed at least ten times. This chain joins TRBV28 and TRBJ1-1; D remains unclear. The CDR3 is 14 residues long. Per the germline V gene, CDR1 is MDHEN and CDR2 is SYDVKM. The V gene lost 5 bases and the J gene lost 2 bases, with 12 bases spanning the gap. In DNA form, the CDR3 reads TGTGCCAGCAGTCCTACTTTCAGCAACACTGAAGCTTTCTTT. The encoded protein is CASSPTFSNTEAFF.

This clonotype was observed at least ten times. The chain carries TRBV4-2 and TRBJ1-2, with D maybe TRBD1 (5 bases). The CDR3 has 15 residues. Germline V gene data show CDR1 as LGHNA and CDR2 as YNFKEQ. The V end lost 1 base, the J end lost 8 bases, and 17 bases lay between the germline ends. The CDR3 reads CASSQARQGFYGYTF. DNA of the CDR3: TGTGCCAGCAGCCAAGCCCGCCAGGGATTCTACGGCTACACCTTC.

This clonotype has ten or more counts. The CDR3 coding sequence is TGTGCCAGCAGTTTAGGGGGGACTAGCGGGAGATCAGATACGCAGTATTTT. Protein sequence: CASSLGGTSGRSDTQYF. The J gene is TRBJ2-3, the V gene TRBV28, with 14 bases identical to TRBD2. The V and J ends lost 2 bases and 4 bases, in that order; junction bases with no gene match: 5. The CDR3 loop spans 17 amino acids. The V gene's germline CDR1 is MDHEN and CDR2 SYDVKM. The whole variable domain, filled in from reference TRBV28 and TRBJ2-3, reads DVKVTQSSRYLVKRTGEKVFLECVQDMDHENMFWYRQDPGLGLRLIYFSYDVKMKEKGDIPEGYSVSREKKERFSLILESASTNQTSMYLCASSLGGTSGRSDTQYFGPGTRLTVL.

This clonotype was detected ten times or more. This rearrangement joins TRBV28 to TRBJ2-7; TRBD1 aligns across 7 bases. CDR3 length: 14 amino acids. The V gene's germline CDR1 is MDHEN and CDR2 SYDVKM. Trimming removed 5 bases from V and 4 bases from J; junction bases left unmatched: 8. As DNA, the CDR3 is TGTGCCAGCAGTCTTTCCGGGACAGTTTACGAGCAGTACTTC. Translating gives CASSLSGTVYEQYF.

This clonotype was recorded many times. The rearrangement uses TRBV2 and TRBJ2-1; D gene unclear. Between the trimmed V and J ends, which lost 8 bases and 12 bases, there was a span of 8 bases. CDR1 SNHLY and CDR2 FYNNEI come from the germline V gene. The CDR3 is 9 residues long. The CDR3 sequence is CASGVGQFF. CDR3 in DNA: TGTGCCAGCGGAGTAGGGCAGTTCTTC.

This clonotype was seen at least ten times. V usage is TRBV28 and J usage is TRBJ2-7; maybe TRBD2 (8 bases). CDR1 and CDR2 (germline): MDHEN, SYDVKM. This CDR3 is 14 amino acids long. V lost 5 bases to trimming and J lost 6 bases, with 17 bases between them. For the CDR3, the DNA is TGTGCCAGCAGTCCGGGGACTAGGACAGGCGAGCAGTACTTC. This gives the protein CASSPGTRTGEQYF.

This clonotype was detected many times. CDR3: CASTGPLMGYTF. For the CDR3, the DNA is TGTGCCAGCACCGGACCCTTGATGGGCTACACCTTC. V is TRBV6-2 or TRBV6-3 and J is TRBJ1-2; D ambiguous. Looked up from germline, CDR1 is MNHEY and CDR2 is SVGEGT. Between the trimmed V and J ends, which lost 7 bases and 8 bases, there was a span of 14 bases. The CDR3 consists of 12 residues.

The CDR3 is CATATVPQETQYF. The CDR3 DNA sequence: TGTGCCACCGCGACAGTTCCCCAAGAGACCCAGTACTTC. V is TRBV19 and J is TRBJ2-5; weak D call: TRBD1 (5 bases). Trimming shortened V by 10 bases and J by 1 base, and 13 bases separated the two germline ends. CDR3 size: 13 residues. Germline V gene lookup returns CDR1 LNHDA and CDR2 SQIVND (reference sequence).

Turning to this clonotype: This likely stems from a read error, as it lies one base from a far larger clone. The genes are TRBV20-1 and TRBJ2-7, with 10 bases matching TRBD2. V shed 1 base, J shed 7 bases, and the junction held 13 bases outside the gene matches. CDR1 is DFQATT, CDR2 SNEGSKA, per germline (reference sequence). This CDR3 has 16 amino acids. The CDR3 DNA follows: TGCAGTGCTAGAGGTATACTAGCGGGGCTAAACAATGAGCAGTACTTC. Translation: CSARGILAGLNNEQYF.

This clonotype appeared many times. The chain recombines TRBV28 with TRBJ2-5, with D tentatively TRBD2 (5 bases). Germline values: CDR1 MDHEN, CDR2 SYDVKM. The CDR3 is made up of 14 amino acids. V was cut by 5 bases and J by 6 bases, with 16 bases left in between. In DNA, the CDR3 is TGTGCCAGCAGTCGCCCGGCAGGAGGAAAGACCCAGTACTTC. This translates into CASSRPAGGKTQYF.

Ten or more counts support this clonotype. The CDR3 DNA reads TGCGCCAGCAGCCAAGATAGACTTAATTACGAGCAGTACTTC. This gives the protein CASSQDRLNYEQYF. The chain joins TRBV4-3 to TRBJ2-7, with D hard to call. The germline V gene has CDR1 LGHNA and CDR2 YSLEER. There are 14 residues in the CDR3. Trimming shortened V by 0 bases and J by 4 bases, and 10 bases separated the two germline ends.